The clone carrying this T cell receptor beta chain was detected a few times. Its antigen is currently unknown. These data are taken from a study of early T cells in non-severe SARS-CoV-2 infection. As for the study in general: Whole-blood bulk RNA, unsorted, was sequenced, and chains were unpaired. Notes on the study in general: Using VDJdb, the matching emphasized anti-spike CD8 responses while missing private and CD4 specificities.

The TCR library protocol attached unique molecular identifiers to the individual cDNA molecules. Via MiXCR, TCRdb re-called the 5' RACE reads, giving one row per CDR3 protein. The top ten clones hold approximately 4.5% of a sample with 55,000 to 85,000 distinct CDR3 sequences, 12% of them seen once. This CDR3 region has 14 residues. Trimming shortened V by 6 bases and J by 3 bases, and 15 bases separated the two germline ends. CDR1 and CDR2 (germline): KGHSH, LQKENI. This rearrangement joins TRBV18 to TRBJ2-7; perhaps TRBD2 as D (5 bases). The clonotype originates from an adult who was a healthcare worker with PCR-confirmed SARS-CoV-2 infection or an uninfected control (not recorded which). Sequences were obtained from whole blood. In nucleotides, the CDR3 is TGTGCCAGCTCCCCAGCGGAAGGCGTCTACGAGCAGTACTTC. Amino acids: CASSPAEGVYEQYF.